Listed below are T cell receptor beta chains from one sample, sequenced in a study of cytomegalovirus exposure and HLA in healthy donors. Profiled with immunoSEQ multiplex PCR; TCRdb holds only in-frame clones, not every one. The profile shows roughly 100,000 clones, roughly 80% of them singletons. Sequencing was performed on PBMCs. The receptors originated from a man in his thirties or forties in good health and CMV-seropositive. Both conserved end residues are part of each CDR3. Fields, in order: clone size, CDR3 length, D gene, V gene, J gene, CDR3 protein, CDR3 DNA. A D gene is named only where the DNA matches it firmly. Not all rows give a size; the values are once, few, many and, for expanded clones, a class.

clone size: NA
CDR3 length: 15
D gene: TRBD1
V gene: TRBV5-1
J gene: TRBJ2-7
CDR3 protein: CASSSPGQGIYEQYF
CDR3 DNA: TGCGCCAGCAGCTCTCCGGGACAGGGTATCTACGAGCAGTACTTC

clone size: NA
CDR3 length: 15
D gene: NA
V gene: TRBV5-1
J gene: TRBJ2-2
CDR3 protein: CASSFTTQGTGELFF
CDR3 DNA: TGCGCCAGCAGCTTCACTACCCAGGGGACCGGGGAGCTGTTTTTT

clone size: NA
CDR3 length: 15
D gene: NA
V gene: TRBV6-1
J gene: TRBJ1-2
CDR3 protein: CASSELWGLDYGYTF
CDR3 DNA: TGTGCCAGCAGTGAACTGTGGGGCTTGGACTATGGCTACACCTTC

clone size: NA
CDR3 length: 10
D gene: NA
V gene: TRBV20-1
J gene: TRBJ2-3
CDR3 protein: CSATGNTQYF
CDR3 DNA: TGCAGTGCTACGGGTAATACGCAGTATTTT

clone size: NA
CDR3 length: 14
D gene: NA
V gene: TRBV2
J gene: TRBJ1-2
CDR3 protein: CASSERGRYYGYTF
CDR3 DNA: TGTGCCAGCAGTGAAAGAGGCCGCTACTATGGCTACACCTTC

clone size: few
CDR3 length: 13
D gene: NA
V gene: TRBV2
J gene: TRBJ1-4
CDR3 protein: CASRDGGDEKLFF
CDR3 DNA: TGTGCCAGCAGAGACGGAGGGGATGAAAAACTGTTTTTT

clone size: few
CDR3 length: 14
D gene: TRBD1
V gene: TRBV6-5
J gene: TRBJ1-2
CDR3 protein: CASSEGQAPYGYTF
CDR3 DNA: TGTGCCAGCAGTGAAGGACAGGCCCCATATGGCTACACCTTC

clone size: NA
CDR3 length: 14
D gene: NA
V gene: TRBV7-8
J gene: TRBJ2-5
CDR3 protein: CASSTQGHGETQYF
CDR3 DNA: TGTGCCAGCAGCACGCAGGGCCACGGAGAGACCCAGTACTTC

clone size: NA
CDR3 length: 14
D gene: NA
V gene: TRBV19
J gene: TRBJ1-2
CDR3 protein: CASSPLRGSYGYTF
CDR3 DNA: TGTGCCAGTAGTCCACTGCGCGGGTCCTATGGCTACACCTTC

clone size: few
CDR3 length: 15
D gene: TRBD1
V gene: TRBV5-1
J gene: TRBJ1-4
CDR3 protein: CASAQGPATNEKLFF
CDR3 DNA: TGCGCCAGCGCACAGGGGCCTGCAACTAATGAAAAACTGTTTTTT

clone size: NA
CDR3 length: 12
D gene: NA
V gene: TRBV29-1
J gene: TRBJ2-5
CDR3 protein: CSVWGEQETQYF
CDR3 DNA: TGCAGCGTGTGGGGGGAGCAAGAGACCCAGTACTTC

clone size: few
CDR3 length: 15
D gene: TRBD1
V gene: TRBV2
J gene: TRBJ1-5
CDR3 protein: CASSEGTGVNQPQHF
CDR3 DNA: TGTGCCAGCAGTGAGGGGACAGGGGTTAATCAGCCCCAGCATTTT

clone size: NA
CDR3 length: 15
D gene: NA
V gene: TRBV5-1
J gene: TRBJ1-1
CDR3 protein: CASSLELNVNTEAFF
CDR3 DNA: TGCGCCAGCAGCTTGGAACTGAACGTGAACACTGAAGCTTTCTTT

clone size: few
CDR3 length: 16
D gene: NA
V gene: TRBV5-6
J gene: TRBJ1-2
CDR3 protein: CASSLIGDLANYGYTF
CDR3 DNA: TGTGCCAGCAGCCTTATAGGGGACTTAGCTAACTATGGCTACACCTTC

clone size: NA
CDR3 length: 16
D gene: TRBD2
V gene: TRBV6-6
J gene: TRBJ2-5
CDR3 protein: CASSSPAAGVRETQYF
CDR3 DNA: TGTGCCAGCAGTTCCCCTGCGGCGGGGGTTCGGGAGACCCAGTACTTC

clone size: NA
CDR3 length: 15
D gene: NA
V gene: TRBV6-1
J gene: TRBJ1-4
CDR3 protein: CASSEVGRINEKLFF
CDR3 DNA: TGTGCCAGCAGTGAAGTGGGCAGGATCAATGAAAAACTGTTTTTT

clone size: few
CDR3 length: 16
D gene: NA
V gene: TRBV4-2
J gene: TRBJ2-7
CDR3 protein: CASSQDRMGGRYEQYF
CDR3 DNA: TGTGCCAGCAGCCAAGATCGGATGGGGGGGCGGTACGAGCAGTACTTC

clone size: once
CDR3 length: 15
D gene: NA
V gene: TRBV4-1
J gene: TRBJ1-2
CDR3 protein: CASSQDHSLNYGYTF
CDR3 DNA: TGCGCCAGCAGCCAAGATCACAGCCTTAACTATGGCTACACCTTC

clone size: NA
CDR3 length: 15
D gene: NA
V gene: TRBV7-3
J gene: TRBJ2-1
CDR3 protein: CASSHLDTPYNEQFF
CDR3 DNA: TGTGCCAGCAGCCATCTAGATACCCCCTACAATGAGCAGTTCTTC

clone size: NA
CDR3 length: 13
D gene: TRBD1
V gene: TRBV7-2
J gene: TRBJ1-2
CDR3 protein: CASSMDRYYGYTF
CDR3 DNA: TGTGCCAGCAGCATGGACAGGTACTATGGCTACACCTTC

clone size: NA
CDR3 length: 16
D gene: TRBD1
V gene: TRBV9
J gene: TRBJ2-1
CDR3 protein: CASSASGGRIYNEQFF
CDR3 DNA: TGTGCCAGCAGCGCCTCAGGGGGTAGAATATACAATGAGCAGTTCTTC

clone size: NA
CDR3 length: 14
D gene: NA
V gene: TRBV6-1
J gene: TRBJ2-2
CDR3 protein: CASSEQANTGELFF
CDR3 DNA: TGTGCCAGCAGTGAACAGGCTAACACCGGGGAGCTGTTTTTT

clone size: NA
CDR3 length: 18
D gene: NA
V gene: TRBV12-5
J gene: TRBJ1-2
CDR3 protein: CASGLVGLGQGKNYGYTF
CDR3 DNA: TGTGCTAGTGGTTTGGTAGGTTTAGGGCAGGGAAAAAACTATGGCTACACCTTC

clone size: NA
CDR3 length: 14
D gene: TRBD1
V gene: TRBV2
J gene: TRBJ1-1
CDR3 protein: CASNLRGRDTEAFF
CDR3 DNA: TGTGCCAGCAATCTCAGGGGGCGCGACACTGAAGCTTTCTTT

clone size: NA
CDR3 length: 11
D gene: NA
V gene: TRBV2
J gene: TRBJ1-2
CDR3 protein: CASIRQYGYTF
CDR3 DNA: TGTGCCAGCATCCGACAGTACGGCTACACCTTC

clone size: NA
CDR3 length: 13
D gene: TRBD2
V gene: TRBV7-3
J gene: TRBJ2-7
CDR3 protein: CASSPRGGDEQYF
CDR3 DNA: TGTGCCAGCAGCCCACGGGGGGGCGACGAGCAGTACTTC

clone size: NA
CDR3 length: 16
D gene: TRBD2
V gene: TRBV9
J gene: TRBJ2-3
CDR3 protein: CASSVDGGGAVDTQYF
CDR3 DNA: TGTGCCAGCAGCGTAGATGGCGGGGGGGCCGTAGATACGCAGTATTTT

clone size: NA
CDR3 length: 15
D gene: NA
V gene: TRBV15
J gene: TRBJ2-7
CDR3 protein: CATSRDLLSVVEQYF
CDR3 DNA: TGTGCCACCAGCAGAGATCTTCTGTCGGTGGTTGAGCAGTACTTC

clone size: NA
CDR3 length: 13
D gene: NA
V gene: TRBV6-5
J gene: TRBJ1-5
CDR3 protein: CASGPDSNQPQHF
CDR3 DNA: TGTGCCAGCGGCCCCGATAGCAATCAGCCCCAGCATTTT

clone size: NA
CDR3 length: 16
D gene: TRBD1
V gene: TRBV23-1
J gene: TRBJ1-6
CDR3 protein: CASREQGALGNSPLHF
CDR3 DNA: TGCGCCAGCAGGGAACAGGGGGCCCTTGGTAATTCACCCCTCCACTTT

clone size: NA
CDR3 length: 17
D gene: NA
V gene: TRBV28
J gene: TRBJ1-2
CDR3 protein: CASSLFAGQGSGYGYTF
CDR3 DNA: TGTGCCAGCAGTTTATTCGCAGGGCAGGGCTCTGGATATGGCTACACCTTC

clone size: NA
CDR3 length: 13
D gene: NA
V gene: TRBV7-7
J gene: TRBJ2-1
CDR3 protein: CASSRGQGVEQFF
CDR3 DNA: TGTGCTAGCAGCCGGGGGCAGGGGGTCGAGCAGTTCTTC

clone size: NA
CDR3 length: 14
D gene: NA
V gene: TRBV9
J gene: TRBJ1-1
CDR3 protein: CASSPSTGDTEAFF
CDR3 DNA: TGTGCCAGCAGCCCTTCCACCGGGGACACTGAAGCTTTCTTT